What follows are 32 T cell receptor beta chains derived from one specimen sequenced in a study of T cell responses to AZD1222 COVID-19 vaccine. Sequencing was performed with immunoSEQ multiplex PCR; in TCRdb, only in-frame clones are kept and a portion is missing. The sample has approximately 120,000 clones; over 75% are singletons. This specimen consisted of peripheral blood, obtained on day 0 of AZD1222 vaccination. These receptor sequences come from an adult in good health.

This clone appeared a single time. The J gene is TRBJ2-1, the V gene TRBV20-1; either TRBD1 or TRBD2 may fit D (6 bases each). Germline V gene lookup returns CDR1 DFQATT and CDR2 SNEGSKA (reference sequence). V was shortened by 3 bases and J by 7 bases, with 16 bases between the two germline ends. This CDR3 spans 14 amino acids. The CDR3, as DNA: TGCAGTGCTAGTAAGGGGGGCCGAGGGAATGAGCAGTTCTTC. Its protein is CSASKGGRGNEQFF.

This chain uses TRBV27 with TRBJ2-1; TRBD2 agrees at 8 bases. The CDR3 runs 18 residues. V dropped 5 bases and J dropped 4; count of bases not matched to a gene: 16. The germline gives CDR1 MNHEY, CDR2 SMNVEV (reference sequence). The CDR3 DNA follows: TGTGCCAGCAGTCCGCGGGACGGACTAGCAAGATTATACAATGAGCAGTTCTTC. It codes for CASSPRDGLARLYNEQFF.

The CDR3 DNA reads TGTGCCAGCAGTTTTCAGGACGGGAGATCCTACAATGAGCAGTTCTTC. Translated, it gives CASSFQDGRSYNEQFF. The chain combines TRBV27 with TRBJ2-1, with D possibly matching TRBD2 (6 bases). V dropped 3 bases and J dropped 1 base, with 13 bases sitting between them. This CDR3 spans 16 amino acids. Germline CDR1 and CDR2: MNHEY and SMNVEV (reference sequence).

The chain has TRBV5-1 and TRBJ2-3; D might be TRBD1 (6 bases). V was clipped by 0 bases and J by 6 bases, with 8 bases between them. The CDR3 extends over 13 amino acids. Germline-derived CDR1 and CDR2 are SGHRS and YFSETQ. CDR3 in amino acids: CASSLERGDTQYF. CDR3 DNA sequence: TGCGCCAGCAGCTTGGAGAGGGGGGATACGCAGTATTTT. Looking up the rest from reference TRBV5-1 and TRBJ2-3 gives the full variable domain: KAGVTQTPRYLIKTRGQQVTLSCSPISGHRSVSWYQQTPGQGLQFLFEYFSETQRNKGNFPGRFSGRQFSNSRSEMNVSTLELGDSALYLCASSLERGDTQYFGPGTRLTVL.

The chain joins TRBV5-4 to TRBJ2-7, with 9 positions matching TRBD2. The CDR3 covers 19 residues. Germline trimming cut 0 bases from V and 0 bases from J; bases unmatched to any gene: 13. Germline V gives CDR1 SGHNT, CDR2 YYREEE (reference sequence). The CDR3 region is CASSLELVTSGLSSYEQYF. For the CDR3, the DNA is TGTGCCAGCAGCTTGGAGTTGGTGACTAGCGGCTTGAGCTCCTACGAGCAGTACTTC.

The chain combines TRBV7-9 with TRBJ1-6; D is possibly TRBD1 (5 bases). The germline V gene has CDR1 SEHNR and CDR2 FQNEAQ (reference sequence). CDR3 size: 13 residues. V gave up 5 bases and J gave up 14 bases, with 16 bases separating them. CDR3 coding DNA: TGTGCCAGCAGCCGAGGGACCGGGATCACCCTCCACTTT. The encoded protein is CASSRGTGITLHF. Full variable domain (outside the CDR3, taken from reference TRBV7-9 and TRBJ1-6): DTGVSQNPRHKITKRGQNVTFRCDPISEHNRLYWYRQTLGQGPEFLTYFQNEAQLEKSRLLSDRFSAERPKGSFSTLEIQRTEQGDSAMYLCASSRGTGITLHFGNGTRLTVT.

This clone was detected only once. The CDR3 DNA reads TGTGCCAGCAGCGTGCGCGGGGCTAATTCACCCCTCCACTTT. It translates to CASSVRGANSPLHF. This chain links TRBV9 with TRBJ1-6; weak D call: TRBD1 (5 bases). The CDR3 extends over 14 amino acids. The V and J ends lost 2 bases and 6 bases respectively, with 9 bases between them. Germline V gene data show CDR1 as SGDLS and CDR2 as YYNGEE.

The chain uses TRBV7-9 and TRBJ1-6, with D maybe TRBD1 (6 bases). The length of the CDR3 is 14 residues. Germline CDR1 reads SEHNR; CDR2 reads FQNEAQ (reference sequence). Trimming left V 8 bases short and J 7 bases short, with 15 bases between. The CDR3 DNA sequence: TGTGCCAGCCCATCGGTAGGGGGGAATTCACCCCTCCACTTT. Translation: CASPSVGGNSPLHF.

The rearrangement links TRBV30 to TRBJ1-1; perhaps TRBD1 as D (5 bases). This CDR3 comprises 15 residues. CDR1 GTSNPN and CDR2 SVGIG come from the germline V gene (reference sequence). V lost 0 bases, J lost 0 bases, and 11 bases lay in between. CDR3 in DNA: TGTGCCTGGAGTGTAAGGGGCCGGATGAACACTGAAGCTTTCTTT. Its protein product is CAWSVRGRMNTEAFF.

This chain links TRBV7-9 with TRBJ2-3; D possibly matches TRBD1 or TRBD2 (5 bases each). CDR3 length equals 11 residues. Between the trimmed V and J ends, which lost 4 bases and 6 bases, there was a span of 5 bases. CDR1 and CDR2 from the germline V gene are SEHNR and FQNEAQ (reference sequence). CDR3 region: CASSWGDTQYF. CDR3 nucleotides: TGTGCCAGCAGCTGGGGGGATACGCAGTATTTT.

The V call is TRBV5-1, the J call TRBJ2-7, with a possible D match to TRBD2 (5 bases). This CDR3 is built from 16 residues. The germline V gene has CDR1 SGHRS and CDR2 YFSETQ. With 3 bases removed from V and 0 bases from J, the gap between germline ends came to 16 bases. CDR3 in DNA: TGCGCCAGCAGCTCCCTAAGCGGTCCGAGCTCCTACGAGCAGTACTTC. It specifies CASSSLSGPSSYEQYF.

The CDR3 bases are TGTGCCAGCAGTCCCCCAGACGGGGTCTATGGCTACACCTTC. The encoded protein is CASSPPDGVYGYTF. V usage is TRBV6-5 and J usage is TRBJ1-2; D is undetermined. This CDR3 has 14 amino acids. V was trimmed by 5 bases and J by 4 bases, leaving 14 bases between them. The V gene's germline CDR1 is MNHEY and CDR2 SVGAGI.

This rearrangement joins TRBV5-1 to TRBJ2-3; no reliable D call. Germline V gives CDR1 SGHRS, CDR2 YFSETQ. This CDR3 is built from 15 residues. Deletions cut 6 bases from V and 2 bases from J, with 16 bases between. CDR3 sequence: CASTHRRLNTDTQYF. The CDR3 DNA reads as TGCGCCAGCACACACCGGAGACTTAACACAGATACGCAGTATTTT.

This rearrangement joins TRBV5-1 to TRBJ1-1; 10 nucleotides agree with TRBD1. V was pared by 5 bases and J by 4 bases, with 5 bases of the junction left unmatched. The CDR3 is 14 residues long. Germline lookup yields CDR1 SGHRS and CDR2 YFSETQ. The chain's CDR3 is CASSPDRGGTEAFF. CDR3 sequence (DNA): TGCGCCAGCAGTCCGGACAGGGGGGGCACTGAAGCTTTCTTT.

The chain couples TRBV6-2 or TRBV6-3 to TRBJ2-3; D is uncertain. The CDR3 has 15 residues. The V gene lost 0 bases and the J gene lost 0 bases, with 7 bases spanning the gap. Germline-derived CDR1 and CDR2 are MNHEY and SVGEGT. CDR3 region: CASSYSIVSTDTQYF. The CDR3 DNA follows: TGTGCCAGCAGTTACTCGATTGTTAGCACAGATACGCAGTATTTT.

The J gene is TRBJ1-2, the V gene TRBV5-1, with 8 bases matching TRBD1. The length of the CDR3 is 14 residues. CDR1 and CDR2 (germline): SGHRS, YFSETQ. V lost 0 bases and J lost 5; bases outside the gene matches: 3. The CDR3 is CASSLVRTGYGYTF. The CDR3 DNA sequence: TGCGCCAGCAGCTTGGTTCGGACAGGGTATGGCTACACCTTC.

This chain joins TRBV29-1 and TRBJ2-3; D is ambiguous. The V end was cut by 8 bases, the J end by 2 bases, with 17 bases between. The CDR3 is 14 residues long. Germline V gives CDR1 SQVTM, CDR2 ANQGSEA. As DNA, the CDR3 is TGCAGCCCATCATCCAAGGGAACCACAGATACGCAGTATTTT. Its translation: CSPSSKGTTDTQYF.

The chain employs TRBV6-1 and TRBJ2-1; weak D call: TRBD2 (5 bases). CDR3 length equals 15 residues. Deletions cut 1 base from V and 9 bases from J, with 16 bases between. The germline CDR1 and CDR2 sequences are MNHNS and SASEGT. CDR3: CASSEGWGALSEQFF. CDR3 DNA sequence: TGTGCCAGCAGTGAAGGTTGGGGAGCATTAAGTGAGCAGTTCTTC.

The V and J genes are TRBV29-1 and TRBJ1-1; weak D call: TRBD1 (5 bases). Germline loops: CDR1 SQVTM, CDR2 ANQGSEA. The CDR3 is made up of 13 amino acids. V shed 2 bases and J shed 0 bases, with 7 bases lying between them. CDR3 residues: CSVETGMNTEAFF. The CDR3, as DNA: TGCAGCGTTGAAACAGGCATGAACACTGAAGCTTTCTTT.

The chain uses TRBV4-1 and TRBJ1-3, with D possibly TRBD1 on 6 matching bases. CDR1 and CDR2 (germline): MGHRA, YSYEKL. V lost 4 bases and J 0 bases, leaving 16 bases between the germline ends. This CDR3 spans 17 amino acids. The DNA for the CDR3 is TGCGCCAGCAGCCTTCTTAAGGGGGGCGGCTCTGGAAACACCATATATTTT. Amino acid sequence: CASSLLKGGGSGNTIYF.

This clone was counted a few times. The CDR3 is CASSLVASASYEQYF. CDR3 nucleotide sequence: TGTGCCAGCAGCTTGGTGGCTAGCGCCTCCTACGAGCAGTACTTC. The rearrangement links TRBV5-4 to TRBJ2-7; tentative D call: TRBD2 (6 bases). The CDR3 consists of 15 residues. Germline V gene sequence: CDR1 SGHNT, CDR2 YYREEE (reference sequence). Trimming pared 0 bases from V and 0 bases from J, leaving 10 bases between.

V is TRBV24-1 and J is TRBJ2-1; D gene uncertain. The CDR3 extends over 14 amino acids. The germline gives CDR1 KGHDR, CDR2 SFDVKD. V lost 0 bases and J lost 8, with 10 bases in between. The CDR3 DNA follows: TGTGCCACCAGTGATTTGGTAGAAAGGGATGAGCAGTTCTTC. Protein product: CATSDLVERDEQFF.

The genes are TRBV29-1 and TRBJ1-3, with no clear D. The V end was cut by 3 bases, the J end by 0 bases, with 6 bases between. Looked up from germline, CDR1 is SQVTM and CDR2 is ANQGSEA. The CDR3 length is 13 residues. The CDR3 sequence is CSVEVSSGNTIYF. The DNA of the CDR3 is TGCAGCGTTGAGGTCAGCTCTGGAAACACCATATATTTT.

The chain has TRBV29-1 and TRBJ2-7; D is unresolved. Germline lookup yields CDR1 SQVTM and CDR2 ANQGSEA. The germline V and J ends were trimmed by 1 base and 2 bases, with 6 bases remaining between them. The CDR3 covers 12 residues. CDR3 sequence (DNA): TGCAGCGTTGAAGTCTCCCCCTACGAGCAGTACTTC. Translation gives CSVEVSPYEQYF.

The V gene is TRBV12-3 or TRBV12-4, the J gene TRBJ1-2; TRBD1 is a possible D gene (6 bases). This CDR3 is built from 13 residues. With 7 bases removed from V and 8 bases from J, the gap between germline ends came to 17 bases. CDR3 in DNA: TGTGCCAGCACCCGGACAGCCGAGGGGGGCTACACCTTC. Translated, it gives CASTRTAEGGYTF.

This sequence joins TRBV5-4 and TRBJ2-1; 9 nucleotides agree with TRBD1. This CDR3 region has 14 residues. CDR1 and CDR2 (germline): SGHNT, YYREEE (reference sequence). The ends lost 4 bases at V and 8 bases at J; junction bases unmatched: 7. CDR3 sequence reads: CASSPGTGPDEQFF. The CDR3 DNA reads as TGTGCCAGCAGCCCCGGGACAGGGCCCGATGAGCAGTTCTTC.

The chain is built from TRBV5-4 and TRBJ2-7; D is perhaps TRBD2 (5 bases). The CDR3 is 13 amino acids. In germline, CDR1 is SGHNT, CDR2 YYREEE (reference sequence). V was shortened by 2 bases and J by 2 bases, with 8 bases between the two germline ends. CDR3 amino acids: CASSFGETYEQYF. Here the CDR3 DNA reads TGTGCCAGCAGCTTCGGGGAAACCTACGAGCAGTACTTC.

Points on this clone: The same CDR3 arises from other DNA sequences in this sample as well. The chain combines TRBV5-4 with TRBJ1-5, with TRBD1 matching 7 bases. After removal of 5 bases from V and 4 bases from J, the junction contained 3 bases not matched to a gene. From germline, CDR1 is SGHNT and CDR2 YYREEE (reference sequence). The CDR3 is made up of 13 amino acids. The CDR3 DNA is TGTGCCAGCAGTTTACAGGGGAATCAGCCCCAGCATTTT. Protein product: CASSLQGNQPQHF.

The chain carries TRBV7-2 and TRBJ2-7; 7 positions match TRBD2. Per germline, CDR1 SGHTA and CDR2 FQGNSA. V shed 5 bases, J shed 6 bases, and the junction held 13 bases outside the gene matches. The length of the CDR3 is 15 residues. CDR3 DNA sequence: TGTGCCAGCAGCCCCCCCCGCGGGAGTTCTTTCGAGCAGTACTTC. This translates into CASSPPRGSSFEQYF.

The chain joins TRBV6-5 to TRBJ1-1; no firm D call. Per the germline V gene, CDR1 is MNHEY and CDR2 is SVGAGI. V gave up 8 bases and J gave up 6 bases, with 10 bases separating them. This CDR3 spans 11 amino acids. The CDR3 sequence is CASGEPSEAFF. The CDR3, as DNA: TGTGCCAGCGGGGAGCCGTCTGAAGCTTTCTTT.

The genes are TRBV29-1 and TRBJ2-3; D call uncertain. The ends were cut back, 6 bases at V and 2 bases at J, with 6 bases in the middle. Germline CDR1 and CDR2: SQVTM and ANQGSEA. CDR3 length: 11 amino acids. CDR3 amino acids: CSVAPTDTQYF. The CDR3 bases are TGCAGCGTCGCGCCCACAGATACGCAGTATTTT.

This chain links TRBV6-5 with TRBJ2-5; possibly TRBD2 for D (6 bases). The V gene lost 5 bases and the J gene lost 4 bases, with 11 bases spanning the gap. The CDR3 is 13 residues long. Germline values: CDR1 MNHEY, CDR2 SVGAGI. The DNA for the CDR3 is TGTGCCAGCAGTCCCTCCGGGGGAGAGACCCAGTACTTC. Its translation is CASSPSGGETQYF.